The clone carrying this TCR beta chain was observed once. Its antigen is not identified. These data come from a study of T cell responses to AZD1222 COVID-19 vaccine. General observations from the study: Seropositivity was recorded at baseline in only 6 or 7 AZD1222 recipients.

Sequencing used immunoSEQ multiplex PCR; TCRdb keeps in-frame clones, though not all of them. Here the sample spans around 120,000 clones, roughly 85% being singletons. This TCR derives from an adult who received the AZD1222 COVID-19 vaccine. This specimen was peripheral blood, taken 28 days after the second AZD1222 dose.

The CDR3 DNA follows: TGTGCCAGCATCGGACAGAGTTTTACGGAGCAGTACTTC. Amino acid sequence: CASIGQSFTEQYF. This sequence joins TRBV28 and TRBJ2-7; maybe TRBD1 (6 bases). V was shortened by 7 bases and J by 7 bases, with 17 bases between the two germline ends. The germline V gene encodes CDR1 MDHEN and CDR2 SYDVKM. This CDR3 is built from 13 residues.